This T cell receptor beta chain was profiled in a study of response to subunit inactivated influenza vaccine. The V gene lost 0 bases and the J gene lost 5 bases, with 4 bases spanning the gap. Germline V lookup: CDR1 GTSNPN, CDR2 SVGIG (reference sequence). This CDR3 contains 11 residues. A few counts support this clonotype. In TCRdb, the RT-PCR reads were re-called with MiXCR into one record per CDR3 protein. Of 550,000 to 800,000 distinct CDR3 sequences detected, 14% appear once; the ten largest clones hold 6.5% to 8.5%. V gene TRBV30 combines with J gene TRBJ2-5; no clear D. This TCR was sampled from a man aged 50-60 years who received an inactivated influenza vaccine. The sample consisted of PBMCs from blood, taken 14 days before vaccination. CDR3: CAWSVSETQYF. In nucleotides, the CDR3 is TGTGCCTGGAGTGTATCCGAGACCCAGTACTTC.